Sequencing of this TCR beta chain was carried out in a study of blood T cell repertoires in COVID-19. Original analysis: Amplification of reference gene primers provided the estimated nucleated cell counts. Measured with immunoSEQ multiplex PCR; TCRdb has only the in-frame clones, and not every one. V, J and clone size derive from that table, while D and trimming were established from the DNA sequence. In the table there are about 210,000 clones, around 89% of which are singletons. This clone turned up a few times. Trimming stripped 6 bases from V and 9 bases from J, with 18 bases between. Per germline, CDR1 MNHEY and CDR2 SVGAGI. The CDR3 sequence is 15 residues long.

Sequenced input: peripheral blood. The chain is built from TRBV6-5 and TRBJ1-6; D unresolved. The receptor's source is a woman aged 40-49 years with acute or convalescent COVID-19. This chain's CDR3 is CASSRAGRGSSPLHF. DNA of the CDR3: TGTGCCAGCAGCCGTGCGGGCCGCGGGTCTTCACCCCTCCACTTT.